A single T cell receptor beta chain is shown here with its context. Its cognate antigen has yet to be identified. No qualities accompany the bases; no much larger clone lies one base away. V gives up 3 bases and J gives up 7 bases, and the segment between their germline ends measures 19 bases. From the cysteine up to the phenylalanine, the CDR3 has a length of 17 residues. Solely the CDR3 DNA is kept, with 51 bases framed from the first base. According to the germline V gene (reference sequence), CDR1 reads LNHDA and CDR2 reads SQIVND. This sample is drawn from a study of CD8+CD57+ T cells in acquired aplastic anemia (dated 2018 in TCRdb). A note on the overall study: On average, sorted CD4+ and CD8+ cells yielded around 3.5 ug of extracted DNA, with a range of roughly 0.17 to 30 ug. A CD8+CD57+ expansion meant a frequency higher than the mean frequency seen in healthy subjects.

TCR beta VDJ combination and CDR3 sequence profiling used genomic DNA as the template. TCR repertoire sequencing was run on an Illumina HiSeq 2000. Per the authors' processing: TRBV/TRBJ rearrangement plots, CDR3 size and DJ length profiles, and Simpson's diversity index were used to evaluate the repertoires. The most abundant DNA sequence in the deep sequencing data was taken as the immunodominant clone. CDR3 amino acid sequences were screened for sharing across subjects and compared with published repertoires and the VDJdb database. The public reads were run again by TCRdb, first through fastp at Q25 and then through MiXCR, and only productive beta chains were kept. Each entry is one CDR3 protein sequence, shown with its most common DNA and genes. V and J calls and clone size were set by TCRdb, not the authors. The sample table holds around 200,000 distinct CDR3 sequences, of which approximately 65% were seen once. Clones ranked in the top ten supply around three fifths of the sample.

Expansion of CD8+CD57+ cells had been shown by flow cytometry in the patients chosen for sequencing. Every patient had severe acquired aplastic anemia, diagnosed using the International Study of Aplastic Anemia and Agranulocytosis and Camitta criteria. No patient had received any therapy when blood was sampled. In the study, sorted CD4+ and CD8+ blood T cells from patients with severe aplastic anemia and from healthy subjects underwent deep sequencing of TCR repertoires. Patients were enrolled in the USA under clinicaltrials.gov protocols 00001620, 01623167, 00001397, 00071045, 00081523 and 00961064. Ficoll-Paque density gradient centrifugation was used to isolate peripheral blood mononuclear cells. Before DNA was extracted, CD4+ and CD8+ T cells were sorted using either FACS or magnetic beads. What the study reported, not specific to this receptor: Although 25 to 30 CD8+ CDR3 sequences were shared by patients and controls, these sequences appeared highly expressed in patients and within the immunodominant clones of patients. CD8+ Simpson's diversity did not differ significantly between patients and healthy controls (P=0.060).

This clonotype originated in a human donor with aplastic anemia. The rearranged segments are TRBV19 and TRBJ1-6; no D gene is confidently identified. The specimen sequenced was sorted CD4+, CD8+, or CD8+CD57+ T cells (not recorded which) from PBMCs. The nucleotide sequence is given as TGTGCCAGTAGTATTAGCGCGGCAGGAATTAGGAATTCACCCCTCCACTTT. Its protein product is CASSISAAGIRNSPLHF.